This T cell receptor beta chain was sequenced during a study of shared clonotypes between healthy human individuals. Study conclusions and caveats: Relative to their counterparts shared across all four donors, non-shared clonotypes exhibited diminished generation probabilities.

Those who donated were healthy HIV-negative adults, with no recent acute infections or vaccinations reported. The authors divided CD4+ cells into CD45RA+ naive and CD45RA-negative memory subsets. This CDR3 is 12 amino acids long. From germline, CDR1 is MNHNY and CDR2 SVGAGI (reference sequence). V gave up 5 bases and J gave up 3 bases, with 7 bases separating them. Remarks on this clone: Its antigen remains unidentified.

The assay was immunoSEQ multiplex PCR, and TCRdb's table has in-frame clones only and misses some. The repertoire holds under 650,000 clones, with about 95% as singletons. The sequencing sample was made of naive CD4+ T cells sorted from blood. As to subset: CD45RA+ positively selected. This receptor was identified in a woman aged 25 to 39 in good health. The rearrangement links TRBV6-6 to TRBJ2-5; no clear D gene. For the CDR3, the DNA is TGTGCCAGCAGTCGACGGGAAGAGACCCAGTACTTC. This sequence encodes CASSRREETQYF.